The 27 T cell receptor beta chains presented below share a single source sample, sequenced in a study of blood T cell repertoires in COVID-19. Repertoires were generated with immunoSEQ multiplex PCR, while TCRdb's copy carries only in-frame clones and drops some. The table has about 320,000 clones, roughly nine tenths seen once; the top ten hold approximately 5.3%. Material for sequencing was PBMCs or T cells enriched from blood (not recorded which). All receptors derive from a woman under 40 who had recovered from COVID-19.

This clone came up a few times. The chain recombines TRBV10-3 with TRBJ1-1; D unclear. V was trimmed by 8 bases and J by 4 bases, leaving 14 bases between them. The CDR3 covers 13 residues. Germline CDR1 and CDR2: ENHRY and SYGVKD. For the CDR3, the DNA is TGTGCCATCTCCGACAATCTGGGCACTGAAGCTTTCTTT. Its protein is CAISDNLGTEAFF.

This clone has a single count. The chain has TRBV5-4 and TRBJ2-7, with a possible D match to TRBD2 (6 bases). This CDR3 region has 16 residues. V was cut by 4 bases and J by 2 bases, with 19 bases left in between. Per the germline V gene, CDR1 is SGHNT and CDR2 is YYREEE (reference sequence). This chain's CDR3 is CASSPTGRDSPYEQYF. The CDR3 DNA reads TGTGCCAGCAGCCCGACGGGCCGGGACTCCCCCTACGAGCAGTACTTC.

This sequence joins TRBV5-1 and TRBJ2-1, with TRBD1 matching over 8 bases. CDR1 is SGHRS and CDR2 is YFSETQ in the germline V gene. V lost 4 bases to trimming and J lost 1 base; unmatched junction nucleotides: 10. This CDR3 is built from 17 residues. The CDR3 DNA reads as TGCGCCAGCAGCGCGCCCGGGACAGGAGGTTCCTACAATGAGCAGTTCTTC. It specifies CASSAPGTGGSYNEQFF.

The chain uses TRBV19 and TRBJ2-6; 12 bases map to TRBD2. Germline V lookup: CDR1 LNHDA, CDR2 SQIVND (reference sequence). The trim removed 5 bases at V and 0 bases at J, leaving 14 bases unmatched. The CDR3 loop spans 21 amino acids. Here the CDR3 DNA reads TGTGCCAGTAGTCCGTCGGGACTAGCGGGTGCCCCCCGCTCTGGGGCCAACGTCCTGACTTTC. Its translation is CASSPSGLAGAPRSGANVLTF.

In its sample, this clone was seen a few times. CDR3: CSADKDGGGGVAFF. For the CDR3, the DNA is TGCAGCGCTGATAAAGATGGAGGGGGCGGTGTAGCTTTCTTT. This rearrangement joins TRBV29-1 to TRBJ1-1; 7 nucleotides match TRBD1. This CDR3 has 14 amino acids. From germline, CDR1 is SQVTM and CDR2 ANQGSEA. With V trimmed by 7 bases and J by 10 bases, 18 bases remained unmatched.

The chain uses TRBV4-1 and TRBJ2-1; D remains ambiguous. V shed 0 bases and J shed 3 bases, with 6 bases lying between them. Per the germline V gene, CDR1 is MGHRA and CDR2 is YSYEKL. CDR3 length equals 14 residues. The CDR3 protein is CASSQDTNYNEQFF. CDR3 bases: TGCGCCAGCAGCCAAGACACAAACTACAATGAGCAGTTCTTC.

V and J are TRBV30 and TRBJ2-1; no firm D call. Germline V gene sequence: CDR1 GTSNPN, CDR2 SVGIG (reference sequence). This CDR3 region has 11 residues. V lost 2 bases to trimming and J lost 8 bases, with 7 bases between them. This CDR3 reads CAWSKRDEQFF. The CDR3 DNA sequence: TGTGCCTGGAGTAAACGGGATGAGCAGTTCTTC.

The J gene is TRBJ1-6, the V gene TRBV21-1. TRBV21-1 is an annotated pseudogene. This CDR3 region has 16 residues. The CDR3, as DNA: TGTGCCAGCAGCACCCCAAGGGGAGGGGGGGACTCACCCCTCCACTTT. It encodes CASSTPRGGGDSPLHF.

The gene calls are TRBV5-1 and TRBJ1-3; D not certain. Trimming removed 0 bases at V and 0 bases at J, with 7 bases between. The CDR3 is 15 residues long. Germline CDR1 and CDR2: SGHRS and YFSETQ. CDR3 sequence (DNA): TGCGCCAGCAGCTTGGATTTTAGCTCTGGAAACACCATATATTTT. Translation: CASSLDFSSGNTIYF.

The chain links TRBV6-5 to TRBJ1-4; 9 nucleotides match TRBD1. Per the germline V gene, CDR1 is MNHEY and CDR2 is SVGAGI. The CDR3 consists of 15 residues. Germline trimming cut 6 bases from V and 7 bases from J; bases unmatched to any gene: 9. The chain's CDR3 is CASSSRDRAGEKLFF. The CDR3 bases are TGTGCCAGCAGCTCCCGGGACAGGGCGGGTGAAAAACTGTTTTTT.

The V call is TRBV10-3, the J call TRBJ2-2; TRBD2 aligns across 7 bases. Germline trimming cut 3 bases from V and 1 base from J; bases unmatched to any gene: 8. This CDR3 contains 17 residues. The germline CDR1 and CDR2 sequences are ENHRY and SYGVKD. DNA for the CDR3: TGTGCCATCAGTGAAAGGGGCGGCGGGAGGAACACCGGGGAGCTGTTTTTT. Its protein product is CAISERGGGRNTGELFF.

The rearrangement joins TRBV27 to TRBJ2-2; the D gene is possibly TRBD2 (5 bases). V lost 5 bases and J lost 5, with 12 bases in between. CDR1 and CDR2 from the germline V gene are MNHEY and SMNVEV (reference sequence). CDR3 length equals 14 residues. The CDR3 spells CASSLLTGTGELFF. CDR3 nucleotides: TGTGCCAGCAGTCTCCTGACGGGGACCGGGGAGCTGTTTTTT.

This clone was found once. The chain uses TRBV7-2 and TRBJ1-5; tentative D call: TRBD1 (5 bases). This CDR3 is built from 15 residues. V shed 3 bases and J shed 6 bases, with 15 bases lying between them. In germline, CDR1 is SGHTA, CDR2 FQGNSA. CDR3: CASSFRQGEFQPQHF. The CDR3 nucleotides read TGTGCCAGCAGCTTCCGGCAGGGTGAATTTCAGCCCCAGCATTTT. The full variable domain, its missing parts supplied by reference TRBV7-2 and TRBJ1-5, is GAGVSQSPSNKVTEKGKDVELRCDPISGHTALYWYRQSLGQGLEFLIYFQGNSAPDKSGLPSDRFSAERTGGSVSTLTIQRTQQEDSAVYLCASSFRQGEFQPQHFGDGTRLSIL.

The genes are TRBV19 and TRBJ1-1, with D perhaps matching TRBD1 (6 bases). The CDR3 spans 13 residues. The V gene lost 5 bases and the J gene lost 4 bases, with 11 bases spanning the gap. The germline V gene encodes CDR1 LNHDA and CDR2 SQIVND (reference sequence). The CDR3 loop reads CASSRTGSTEAFF. The CDR3 nucleotides read TGTGCCAGTAGTCGAACAGGGTCCACTGAAGCTTTCTTT.

This rearrangement joins TRBV15 to TRBJ2-7; D possibly corresponds to TRBD2 (6 bases). Germline V gives CDR1 LNHNV, CDR2 YYDKDF (reference sequence). The V and J ends lost 0 bases and 6 bases respectively, with 21 bases between them. The CDR3 length is 17 residues. The CDR3 DNA follows: TGTGCCACCAGCAGAGATTATCTCGGGAGCGCGGTCTCCGAGCAGTACTTC. The encoded protein is CATSRDYLGSAVSEQYF.

The chain is built from TRBV18 and TRBJ2-7; 8 bases are a match to TRBD1. Losses at the gene ends were 5 bases for V and 4 bases for J; bases not matched to a gene: 7. The germline gives CDR1 KGHSH, CDR2 LQKENI. CDR3 length: 14 amino acids. The CDR3 DNA reads as TGTGCCAGCTCAGCGGACAGGGAAATTTACGAGCAGTACTTC. Translating it yields CASSADREIYEQYF.

This clone was observed a handful of times. V gene TRBV5-1 combines with J gene TRBJ1-1; 9 bases align to TRBD1. Per the germline V gene, CDR1 is SGHRS and CDR2 is YFSETQ. CDR3 length equals 15 residues. J gave up 6 bases and V 5 bases, and 11 bases lay outside the gene matches. The CDR3 protein is CASRPGDRELAEAFF. The CDR3 DNA follows: TGCGCCAGCAGACCCGGGGACAGGGAGTTAGCTGAAGCTTTCTTT.

Turning to this clone: Germline is not matched at one junction end, which may reflect a read error. V usage is TRBV7-8 and J usage is TRBJ2-7; no firm D call. The germline V gene encodes CDR1 SGHVS and CDR2 FQNEAQ. The CDR3 has 12 residues. DNA for the CDR3: TGTGCCAGCAGCTTAGCGCGTGAGACATATACCTTC. The encoded protein is CASSLARETYTF.

V usage is TRBV7-8 and J usage is TRBJ1-2; D gene unclear. Trimming cost V 5 bases and J 3 bases, with 10 bases left between them. The germline V gene encodes CDR1 SGHVS and CDR2 FQNEAQ. The CDR3 extends over 13 amino acids. The CDR3 DNA sequence: TGTGCCAGCAGCGACGGCGCGGACTATGGCTACACCTTC. Amino acids: CASSDGADYGYTF.

This clone has just one count. V is TRBV24-1 and J is TRBJ2-3, with D maybe TRBD1 (5 bases). The germline gives CDR1 KGHDR, CDR2 SFDVKD. The CDR3 spans 14 residues. The germline V and J ends were trimmed by 4 bases and 2 bases, with 9 bases remaining between them. The CDR3 bases are TGTGCCACCAGTGACGGCAGGGCCACAGATACGCAGTATTTT. Its translation is CATSDGRATDTQYF.

The chain employs TRBV5-1 and TRBJ1-3, with D perhaps TRBD1 (6 bases). Germline lookup yields CDR1 SGHRS and CDR2 YFSETQ. The CDR3 runs 16 residues. Trimming took 6 bases from V and 0 from J, leaving 16 bases between them. CDR3: CASTPFPGVSGNTIYF. CDR3 nucleotide sequence: TGCGCCAGCACCCCGTTTCCAGGGGTCTCTGGAAACACCATATATTTT.

The J gene is TRBJ1-1, the V gene TRBV28, with D unclear. The germline gives CDR1 MDHEN, CDR2 SYDVKM. V was trimmed by 8 bases and J by 6 bases, leaving 13 bases between them. The CDR3 extends over 12 amino acids. The CDR3 loop is CASDGLGAEAFF. The CDR3 nucleotides are TGTGCCAGCGATGGCCTCGGGGCTGAAGCTTTCTTT.

This sequence joins TRBV19 and TRBJ2-2, with 11 bases matching TRBD2. From germline, CDR1 is LNHDA and CDR2 SQIVND (reference sequence). The CDR3 length is 17 residues. V gave up 3 bases and J gave up 4 bases; unmatched junction bases: 7. The CDR3 sequence is CASSMFLAGGSTGELFF. Written as DNA, the CDR3 is TGTGCCAGTAGTATGTTTCTAGCGGGGGGTTCCACCGGGGAGCTGTTTTTT.

CDR3 nucleotides: TGTGCCAGCAGCCCCCCAGGGCAGCCCAGGGGCACTGAAGCTTTCTTT. This sequence encodes CASSPPGQPRGTEAFF. J is TRBJ1-1 and V is TRBV7-2; weak D call: TRBD1 (6 bases). Germline V gene lookup returns CDR1 SGHTA and CDR2 FQGNSA. Trimming cost V 5 bases and J 4 bases, with 20 bases left between them. CDR3 size: 16 residues.

The chain has TRBV5-6 and TRBJ2-5, with TRBD2 matching over 7 bases. Germline CDR1 SGHDT, CDR2 YYEEEE. Trimming at V came to 4 bases and at J to 5 bases, leaving 8 bases not matched to a gene. CDR3 length: 14 amino acids. CDR3 bases: TGTGCCAGCAGCCTCAGGTGGGAGGGGGAGACCCAGTACTTC. Translation: CASSLRWEGETQYF.

CDR3: CATSDPQPEPGQGYYNEQFF. In DNA form, the CDR3 reads TGTGCCACCAGTGATCCACAACCTGAACCGGGACAGGGATACTACAATGAGCAGTTCTTC. The chain employs TRBV24-1 and TRBJ2-1, with 9 nucleotides matching TRBD1. The V and J ends lost 3 bases and 3 bases, in that order; junction bases with no gene match: 17. The CDR3 spans 20 residues. Per germline, CDR1 KGHDR and CDR2 SFDVKD.

The CDR3 nucleotides are TGTGCCAGCAGTCGGGCGGGAGGGGTAGGAGGCTACACCTTC. Amino acids: CASSRAGGVGGYTF. The rearrangement uses TRBV27 and TRBJ1-2; weak D call: TRBD1 (5 bases). CDR3 length: 14 amino acids. The V and J ends lost 5 bases and 8 bases respectively, with 18 bases between them. CDR1 and CDR2 (germline): MNHEY, SMNVEV (reference sequence).